These T cell receptor beta chains were read from a single sample in a study of T-cell reconstitution after alpha-beta-depleted transplantation in children. TCRdb called the PCR reads again in MiXCR, with one record for every CDR3 protein. The sample records fewer than 500,000 distinct CDR3 sequences, 43% being singletons. The sequencing used PBMCs, collected before TCRalphabeta/CD19-depleted stem cell transplant. Every receptor here comes from a girl aged 2-10 years with aplastic anemia, due to receive a stem cell transplant. The conserved cysteine and the conserved F or W are not part of the CDR3 here.

v_gene	CDR3aa
TRBV7-9	ASSLTPTESNEQF
TRBV20-1	SASLRRYGYT
TRBV10-3	AISETVPWRGYT
TRBV7-9	ASTLGGYYGYT
TRBV6-2/TRBV6-3	ASSYATGGTYNEQF
TRBV2	ASSDRAKNIQY
TRBV12-3/TRBV12-4	ASSLGRRLTGANVLT
TRBV7-8	ASSLGTSFNTAD
TRBV5-5	ASSLLWGTDEKLF
TRBV15	ATSRDGGRASHEQY
TRBV2	ASSEIGGTQETQY
TRBV5-4	ASSFQGSNQPQY
TRBV6-2/TRBV6-3	ASSPPGQGPLNTEAF
TRBV6-2/TRBV6-3	ASSSSDEQY
TRBV5-6	ASSSTGGNEQY
TRBV11-2	ASSWTGRETQY
TRBV21-1	ASSNMGDRKVNYGYT
TRBV20-1	SARDTGTHPYEQY
TRBV20-1	SVNRGLGPLH
TRBV4-2	ASSQDSGPPLH
TRBV7-2	ASSLEGLHEQY
TRBV7-3	ASSPAASGGGNEQF
TRBV5-1	ASRPAQNERVV
TRBV7-2	ASSLTGILYEQY
TRBV4-1	ASSQDRTYNEQF
TRBV12-3/TRBV12-4	ASSPGTGVYYEQY
TRBV7-6	ASSQGPRAGEQY
TRBV20-1	SAKDRRLTYNEQF
TRBV5-5	ASSFRQDYEQY
TRBV7-9	ASRLDRSSYNEQF
TRBV20-1	SARETGGNEQF
TRBV9	ASSVGRGPGGPETQY
TRBV11-1	ASSLPGTSGVQQETQY
TRBV5-1	ASSRTGTNGLAGNTGELF
TRBV12-3/TRBV12-4	ASSPTGTGVGPQH
TRBV12-3/TRBV12-4	ASSPLHSYNEQF
TRBV20-1	SAREGATSSTDTQY
TRBV15	ATSRELGRGETQY
TRBV9	ASSPQPGQYNEQY
TRBV4-1	ASSQEGQGFYEQY
TRBV24-1	ATSDPGGDKQF
TRBV9	ASSTHLDTQY
TRBV4-2	ASSQAYGGSNGYT
TRBV7-6	ASSSGTGFGDTQY
TRBV5-4	ASSSGLIQETQY
TRBV4-1	ASSPRGLAGYENEQF
TRBV4-1	ASSLVRVGAYNEQF
TRBV7-2	ASSLPGGLNEQF
TRBV29-1	SVDGTPGDSTDTQY
TRBV7-2	ASSRSSGANEQF
TRBV10-1	ASRNGTRVGPYNEQF
TRBV27	ASSLAYGTSATDTQY
TRBV28	ATQRGSYNEQF
TRBV20-1	SARRRGQETQY
TRBV28	ASSLFGRAGTDTQY
TRBV12-3/TRBV12-4	ASSLRRDYGYT
TRBV7-2	ASSPLTSGRARGEQY